Each of the 2 T cell receptor beta chains below was sequenced from the same sample in a study of shared clonotypes between healthy human individuals. The table came from immunoSEQ multiplex PCR; TCRdb's copy has only in-frame clones and leaves some out. The sample lists over 1.4 million clones; roughly 96% were seen once. The sample comprised naive CD4+ T cells sorted from blood. Subset of the sample: CD45RA+ positively selected. These receptors were collected from a man aged 25 to 45 in good health.

V usage is TRBV6-4 and J usage is TRBJ2-1, with D hard to call. CDR1 and CDR2 from the germline V gene are MRHNA and SNTAGT. Trimming pared 4 bases from V and 0 bases from J, leaving 10 bases between. CDR3 length: 15 amino acids. The CDR3 here is CASSVGAVSYNEQFF. DNA for the CDR3: TGTGCCAGCAGTGTCGGCGCCGTCTCCTACAATGAGCAGTTCTTC.

The gene calls are TRBV19 and TRBJ2-5, with TRBD1 identical over 9 bases. V lost 6 bases and J lost 7; bases outside the gene matches: 6. Germline CDR1 LNHDA, CDR2 SQIVND (reference sequence). CDR3 length equals 13 residues. CDR3 bases: TGTGCCAGTAGCGCGTGGACAGGGGCGACCCAGTACTTC. Its protein is CASSAWTGATQYF.